This T cell receptor beta chain was sequenced during a study of T cell responses to AZD1222 COVID-19 vaccine. The repertoire was sequenced with immunoSEQ multiplex PCR; TCRdb's copy has only in-frame clones and lacks some. Found here are under 100,000 clones, around 85% of them singletons; the top ten hold 9.5% to 13%. V trimming: 2 bases; J trimming: 2 bases; junction bases outside the gene matches: 2. Germline CDR1 and CDR2: KGHSH and LQKENI. CDR3 size: 15 residues. The sample holds a few counts of this clone. Its antigen remains unidentified. Study conclusions and caveats: The repertoires were collected only after the peak T cell response. There were vaccine-associated CD4 TCRs across spike, dominant at 160-218 and 743-854.

The clonotype comes from an adult who received the AZD1222 COVID-19 vaccine. The chain carries TRBV18 and TRBJ2-7; TRBD2 agrees at 11 bases. The source material was peripheral blood, sampled 28 days after the second AZD1222 dose. The CDR3 loop is CASSPGLAGPYEQYV. CDR3 nucleotides: TGTGCCAGCTCACCAGGACTAGCGGGTCCCTACGAGCAGTACGTC.